These 3 T cell receptor beta chains share one sample of origin, sequenced in a study of blood T cell repertoires in COVID-19. Measured with immunoSEQ multiplex PCR; TCRdb has only the in-frame clones, and not every one. The repertoire holds fewer than 250,000 clones, 85% seen once, with over 5.5% in the top ten. The sequenced sample was peripheral blood. These receptors were collected from a woman aged 55 to 70 with active or convalescent COVID-19.

The chain joins TRBV4-1 to TRBJ2-3, with D possibly TRBD2 on 5 matching bases. The CDR3 contains 16 residues. Trimming stripped 1 base from V and 0 bases from J, with 11 bases between. Germline V lookup: CDR1 MGHRA, CDR2 YSYEKL. CDR3 sequence: CASSQVPGVSTDTQYF. The CDR3 region has the DNA TGCGCCAGCAGCCAAGTGCCCGGGGTTAGCACAGATACGCAGTATTTT.

The chain recombines TRBV7-9 with TRBJ2-3, with D perhaps TRBD1 (5 bases). The germline gives CDR1 SEHNR, CDR2 FQNEAQ (reference sequence). The CDR3 covers 13 residues. V was clipped by 4 bases and J by 3 bases, with 8 bases between them. DNA for the CDR3: TGTGCCAGCAGCTCCACAGGTACAGATACGCAGTATTTT. Residues: CASSSTGTDTQYF.

The chain couples TRBV5-5 to TRBJ2-7; 9 bases line up with TRBD1. The CDR3 runs 15 residues. Per germline, CDR1 SGHKS and CDR2 YYEKEE (reference sequence). V lost 4 bases and J lost 0; bases outside the gene matches: 5. The CDR3 nucleotides are TGTGCCAGCAGCCTCGGGACAGGGAGCTCCTACGAGCAGTACTTC. Amino acid sequence: CASSLGTGSSYEQYF.